This T cell receptor (beta chain) was profiled in a study of identical twins. One entry per CDR3 protein results from TCRdb running MiXCR on the 5' RACE reads. The table includes about 570,000 distinct CDR3 sequences, nearly 10% detected once. V was clipped by 5 bases and J by 1 base; unmatched bases: 16. Germline-derived CDR1 and CDR2 are LGHNT and FRNRAP. The CDR3 spans 19 residues. This clonotype was counted at least ten times. These same records also appear under a second study, on yellow fever vaccine responses in identical twins.

Source material: PBMCs. The TCR sequence derives from a woman younger than 35 in good health. J is TRBJ2-1 and V is TRBV12-5; 8 bases fit TRBD2. The CDR3 DNA reads TGTGCTAGTGGTCCACATGAACTAGCGGACCCATTTTCCTACAATGAGCAGTTCTTC. This codes for CASGPHELADPFSYNEQFF.